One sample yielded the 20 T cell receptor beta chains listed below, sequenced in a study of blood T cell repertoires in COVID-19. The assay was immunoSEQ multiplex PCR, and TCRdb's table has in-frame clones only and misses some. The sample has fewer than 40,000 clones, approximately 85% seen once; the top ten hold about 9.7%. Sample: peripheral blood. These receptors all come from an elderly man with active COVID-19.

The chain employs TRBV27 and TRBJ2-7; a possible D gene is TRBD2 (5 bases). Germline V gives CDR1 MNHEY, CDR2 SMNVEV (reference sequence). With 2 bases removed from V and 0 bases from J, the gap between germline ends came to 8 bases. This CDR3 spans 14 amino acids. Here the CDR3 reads CASSLQRNSYEQYF. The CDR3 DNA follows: TGTGCCAGCAGTTTACAGCGGAACTCCTACGAGCAGTACTTC.

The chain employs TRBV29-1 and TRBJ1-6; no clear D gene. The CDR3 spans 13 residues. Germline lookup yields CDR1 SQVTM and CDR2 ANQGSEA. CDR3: CGAREGPASPLHF. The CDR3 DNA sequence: TGCGGCGCAAGGGAGGGTCCCGCTTCACCCCTCCACTTT. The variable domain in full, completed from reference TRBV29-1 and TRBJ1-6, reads SAVISQKPSRDICQRGTSLTIQCQVDSQVTMMFWYRQQPGQSLTLIATANQGSEATYESGFVIDKFPISRPNLTFSTLTVSNMSPEDSSIYLCGAREGPASPLHFGNGTRLTVT.

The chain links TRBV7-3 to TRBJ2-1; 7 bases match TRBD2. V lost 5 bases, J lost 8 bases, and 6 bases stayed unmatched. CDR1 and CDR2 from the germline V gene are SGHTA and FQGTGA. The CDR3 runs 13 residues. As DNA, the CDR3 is TGTGCCAGCAGCCCCGGACTAGGCTATGAGCAGTTCTTC. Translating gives CASSPGLGYEQFF.

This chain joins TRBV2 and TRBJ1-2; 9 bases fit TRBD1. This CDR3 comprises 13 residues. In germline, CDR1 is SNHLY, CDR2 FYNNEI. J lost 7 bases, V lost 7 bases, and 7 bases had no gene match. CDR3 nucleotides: TGTGCCAGCAAGTGGGGACAGGGAGCTGGCTACACCTTC. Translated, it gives CASKWGQGAGYTF. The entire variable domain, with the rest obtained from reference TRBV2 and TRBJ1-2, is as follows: EPEVTQTPSHQVTQMGQEVILRCVPISNHLYFYWYRQILGQKVEFLVSFYNNEISEKSEIFDDQFSVERPDGSNFTLKIRSTKLEDSAMYFCASKWGQGAGYTFGSGTRLTVV.

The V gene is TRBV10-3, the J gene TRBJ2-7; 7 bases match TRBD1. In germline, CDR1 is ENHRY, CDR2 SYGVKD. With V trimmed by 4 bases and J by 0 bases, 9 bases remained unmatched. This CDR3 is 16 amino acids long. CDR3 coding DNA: TGTGCCATCAGTGTAAGGGGACAGAATGCCTCCTACGAGCAGTACTTC. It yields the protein CAISVRGQNASYEQYF.

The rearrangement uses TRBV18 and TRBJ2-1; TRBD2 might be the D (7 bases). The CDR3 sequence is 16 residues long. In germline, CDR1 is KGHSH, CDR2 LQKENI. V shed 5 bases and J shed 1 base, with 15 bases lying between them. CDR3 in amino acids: CASSTRGGGSYNEQFF. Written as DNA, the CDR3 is TGTGCCAGCTCAACACGCGGGGGCGGTTCCTACAATGAGCAGTTCTTC.

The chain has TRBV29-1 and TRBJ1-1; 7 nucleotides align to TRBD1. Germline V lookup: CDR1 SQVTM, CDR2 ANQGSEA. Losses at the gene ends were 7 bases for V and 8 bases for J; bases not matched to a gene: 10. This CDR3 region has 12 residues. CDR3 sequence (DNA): TGCAGCGACCCCGCAACAGGGGACGAAGCTTTCTTT. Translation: CSDPATGDEAFF.

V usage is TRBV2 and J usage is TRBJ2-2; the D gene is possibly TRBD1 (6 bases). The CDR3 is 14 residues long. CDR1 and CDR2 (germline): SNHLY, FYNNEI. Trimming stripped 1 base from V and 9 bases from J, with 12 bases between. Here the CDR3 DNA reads TGTGCCAGCAGTGAAGTACAGGGCGTCCGGGAGCTGTTTTTT. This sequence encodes CASSEVQGVRELFF.

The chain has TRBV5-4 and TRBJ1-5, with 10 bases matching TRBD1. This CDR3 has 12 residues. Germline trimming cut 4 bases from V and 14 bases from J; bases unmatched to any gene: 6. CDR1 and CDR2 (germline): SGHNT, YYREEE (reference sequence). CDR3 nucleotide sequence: TGTGCCAGCAGCCGGGACAGGGGTTCGGAGCATTTT. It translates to CASSRDRGSEHF. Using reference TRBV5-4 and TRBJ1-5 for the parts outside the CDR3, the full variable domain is ETGVTQSPTHLIKTRGQQVTLRCSSQSGHNTVSWYQQALGQGPQFIFQYYREEENGRGNFPPRFSGLQFPNYSSELNVNALELDDSALYLCASSRDRGSEHFGDGTRLSIL.

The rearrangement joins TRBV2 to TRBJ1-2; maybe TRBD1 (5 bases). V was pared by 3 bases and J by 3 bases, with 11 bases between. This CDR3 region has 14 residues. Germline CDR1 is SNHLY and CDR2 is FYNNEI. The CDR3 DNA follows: TGTGCCAGCAGTGATTACAGGCCGGACTATGGCTACACCTTC. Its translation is CASSDYRPDYGYTF.

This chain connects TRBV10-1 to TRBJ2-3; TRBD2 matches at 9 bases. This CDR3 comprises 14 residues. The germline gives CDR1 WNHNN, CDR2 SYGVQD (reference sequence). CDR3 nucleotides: TGCACTAAGGGGAGCGGGGGGAACGCAGATACGCAGTATTTT. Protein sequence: CTKGSGGNADTQYF.

CDR3 DNA sequence: TGTGCCAGCAGCCTACGGGGGGCCACAGAGACCCAGTACTTC. It yields the protein CASSLRGATETQYF. V usage is TRBV5-4 and J usage is TRBJ2-5; perhaps TRBD2 as D (7 bases). CDR3 length: 14 residues. The V end was cut by 4 bases, the J end by 4 bases, with 14 bases between. Germline lookup yields CDR1 SGHNT and CDR2 YYREEE (reference sequence).

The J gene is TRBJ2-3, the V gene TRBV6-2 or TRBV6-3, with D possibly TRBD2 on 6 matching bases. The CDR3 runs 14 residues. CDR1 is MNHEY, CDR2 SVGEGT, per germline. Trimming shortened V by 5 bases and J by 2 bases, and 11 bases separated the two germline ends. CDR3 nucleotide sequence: TGTGCCAGCAGTGAGGGGAGGTTCACAGATACGCAGTATTTT. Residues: CASSEGRFTDTQYF.

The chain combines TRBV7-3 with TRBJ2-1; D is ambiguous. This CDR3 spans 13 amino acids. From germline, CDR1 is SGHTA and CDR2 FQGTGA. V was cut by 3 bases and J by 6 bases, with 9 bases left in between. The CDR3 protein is CASSFTLGNEQFF. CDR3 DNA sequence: TGTGCCAGCAGCTTCACGCTCGGCAATGAGCAGTTCTTC.

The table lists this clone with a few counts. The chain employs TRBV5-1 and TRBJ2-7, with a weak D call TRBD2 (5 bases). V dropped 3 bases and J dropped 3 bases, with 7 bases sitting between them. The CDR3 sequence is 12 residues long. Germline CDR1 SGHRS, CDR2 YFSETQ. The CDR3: CASSSDYYEQYF. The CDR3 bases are TGCGCCAGCAGCTCAGACTACTACGAGCAGTACTTC.

The CDR3: CASSYRGLREKLFF. In nucleotides, the CDR3 is TGTGCCAGCAGTTACAGGGGGCTACGGGAAAAACTGTTTTTT. V and J are TRBV6-5 and TRBJ1-4; 7 bases are a match to TRBD1. CDR1 and CDR2 from the germline V gene are MNHEY and SVGAGI. Trimming removed 2 bases from V and 8 bases from J; junction bases left unmatched: 5. The CDR3 length is 14 residues.

In DNA form, the CDR3 reads TGCGCCAGCAGCTTTGGACAGGGGGCAACCGGGGAGCTGTTTTTT. It specifies CASSFGQGATGELFF. V usage is TRBV5-1 and J usage is TRBJ2-2; 11 bases line up with TRBD1. CDR3 length: 15 residues. Trimming at V came to 2 bases and at J to 5 bases, leaving 2 bases not matched to a gene. Germline V gives CDR1 SGHRS, CDR2 YFSETQ.

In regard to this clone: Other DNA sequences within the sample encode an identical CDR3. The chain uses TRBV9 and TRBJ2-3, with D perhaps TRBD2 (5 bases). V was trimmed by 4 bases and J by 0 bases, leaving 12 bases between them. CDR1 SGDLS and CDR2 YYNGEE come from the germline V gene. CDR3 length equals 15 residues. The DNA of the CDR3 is TGTGCCAGCAGCCCTCCCGGACTGAGCACAGATACGCAGTATTTT. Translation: CASSPPGLSTDTQYF.

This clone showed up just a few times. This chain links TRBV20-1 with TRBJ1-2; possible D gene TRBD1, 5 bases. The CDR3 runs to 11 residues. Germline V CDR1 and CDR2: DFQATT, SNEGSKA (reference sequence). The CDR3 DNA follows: TGCAGGCTGGGGGGGTACTATGGCTACACCTTC. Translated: CRLGGYYGYTF.

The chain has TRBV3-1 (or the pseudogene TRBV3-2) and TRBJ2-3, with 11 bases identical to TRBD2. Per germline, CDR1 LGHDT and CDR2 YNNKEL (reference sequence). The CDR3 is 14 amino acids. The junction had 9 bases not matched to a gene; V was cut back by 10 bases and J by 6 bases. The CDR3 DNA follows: TGTGCCACCGGGCTAGCGGGGGGCGAGGATACGCAGTATTTT. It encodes CATGLAGGEDTQYF.